A single T cell receptor beta chain is shown here with its context. Its antigen is currently unknown. TCRdb keeps only in-frame clones here, not all; method: immunoSEQ multiplex PCR. The table shows approximately 74,000 clones, with approximately 74% occurring only once. V trimming: 8 bases; J trimming: 5 bases; junction bases outside the gene matches: 10. The CDR3 totals 15 residues. Germline V gene sequence: CDR1 SNHLY, CDR2 FYNNEI. With the ViraFEST assay, the study expanded antigen-specific CD4+ T cells using viral peptide pools, then sequenced them. Culturing for 10 days preceded CD4+ T cell isolation. The vaccine recipients had no prior SARS-CoV-2 infection, with negative nucleocapsid antibodies. IL-2 at approximately 9.7 IU/ml and peptides at 9.5 to 10 ug/ml were added to cultured PBMC, a few million per well. The sample is drawn from a study of vaccination effects on CD4 cells after COVID-19. Study at large: Either the BNT162b2 or mRNA-1273 vaccine was given to participants in two doses. Findings of the study overall: After vaccination, at late timepoints, clones induced by infection and by vaccine contracted markedly. Only a few convalescent patients and no early post-infection timepoints featured in the study.

Source: CD4+ T cells from PBMCs cultured with HCoV-NL63 spike peptides, taken before COVID-19 vaccination. The sequence was collected from a human donor who received a COVID-19 vaccine. The V and J genes are TRBV2 and TRBJ2-3, with TRBD2 matching over 10 bases. Written as DNA, the CDR3 is TGTGCCAGCGGAAGAACTAGCGGGGTTGGAGATACGCAGTATTTT. Its protein is CASGRTSGVGDTQYF.